This is a list of T cell receptor beta chains from one sample in a study of molecular identifiers for immune sequencing clone quantification. TCRdb re-called the PCR reads with MiXCR, one entry per CDR3 protein. Of approximately 670,000 distinct CDR3 sequences in the sample, just under 20% are singletons; the top ten hold around 0.9%. Sample: naive CD8+ T cells from blood, with Jurkat cell RNA spiked in. These receptor sequences come from a human donor in good health. Some libraries in this study had Jurkat cell RNA spiked in. CDR3s leave out the opening cysteine and the closing phenylalanine or tryptophan. The D gene is left open where the match is weak.

j_call d_call v_call cdr3_aa
TRBJ2-1 TRBD2 TRBV7-2 ASSPLSGGYNEQF
TRBJ1-4 . TRBV4-1 ASSQAVGSGEKLF
TRBJ1-1 . TRBV4-3 ASSQDPAQPPEAF
TRBJ2-7 . TRBV10-3 AISAVGGEVGYEQY
TRBJ2-4 TRBD1 TRBV7-9 ASSSTGVAKNIQY
TRBJ2-2 . TRBV7-6 ASSPGAAGTGELF
TRBJ2-7 . TRBV7-9 ASSLTSLGTYEQY
TRBJ1-1 . TRBV2 ASSDSLTEAF
TRBJ2-5 TRBD2 TRBV6-5 ASSYLIAGGPLETQY
TRBJ1-1 . TRBV28 ASSFWGVNTEAF
TRBJ2-5 TRBD2 TRBV12-3/TRBV12-4 ASRSGDQETQY
TRBJ2-2 . TRBV7-9 ASRAGYGELF
TRBJ2-3 . TRBV4-1 ASSQGLPEGTQY
TRBJ2-7 TRBD1 TRBV29-1 SVAPGQGGGYERY
TRBJ2-7 . TRBV5-1 ASSPLPENYEQY
TRBJ2-3 . TRBV4-3 ASSQEWQGNTDTQY
TRBJ1-1 . TRBV4-3 ASSQDRYGGALGAF
TRBJ2-3 TRBD2 TRBV4-3 ASSQGLAGLTDTQY
TRBJ2-7 . TRBV19 ASSIGSAATYEQY
TRBJ1-5 . TRBV6-2/TRBV6-3 ASSYGGAGQPQH
TRBJ1-1 . TRBV6-4 ASSADSLNTEAF
TRBJ2-6 . TRBV9 ASSVDSWDLSGTNVLT
TRBJ1-4 . TRBV28 ASSPRTETNEKLF
TRBJ1-5 . TRBV6-1 ASSEFSNQPQH
TRBJ1-1 . TRBV27 ASSWERVGGTEAF